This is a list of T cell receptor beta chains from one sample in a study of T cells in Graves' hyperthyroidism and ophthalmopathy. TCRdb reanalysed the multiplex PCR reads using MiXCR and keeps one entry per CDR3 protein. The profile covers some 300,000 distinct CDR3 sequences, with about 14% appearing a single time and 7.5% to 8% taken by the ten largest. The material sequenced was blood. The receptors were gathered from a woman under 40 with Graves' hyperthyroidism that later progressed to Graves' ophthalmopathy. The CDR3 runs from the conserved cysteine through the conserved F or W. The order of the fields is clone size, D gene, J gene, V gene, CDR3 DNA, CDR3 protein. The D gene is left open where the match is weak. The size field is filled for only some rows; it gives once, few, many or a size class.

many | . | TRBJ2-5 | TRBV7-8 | TGTGCCAGCAGCTTAAGGGTCCAGGCTGGAGAGACCCAGTACTTC | CASSLRVQAGETQYF
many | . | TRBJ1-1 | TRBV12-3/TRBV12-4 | TGTGCCAGCAGTTGGGGGATCATGACTGAAGCTTTCTTT | CASSWGIMTEAFF
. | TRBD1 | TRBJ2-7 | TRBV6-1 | TGTGCCAGCAGGACAGGGGGCGGCGAGCAGTACTTC | CASRTGGGEQYF
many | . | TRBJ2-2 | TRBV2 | TGTGCCAGCAGTGTGGGACTTAACACCGGGGAGCTGTTTTTT | CASSVGLNTGELFF
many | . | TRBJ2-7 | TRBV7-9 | TGTGCCAGCAGCTTAGGCCCTGGTGGGGCCGACTACGAGCAGTACTTC | CASSLGPGGADYEQYF
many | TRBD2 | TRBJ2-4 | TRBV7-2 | TGTGCCAGCAGCTCGGGACTAGCGGGAGTAGGCATTCAGTACTTC | CASSSGLAGVGIQYF
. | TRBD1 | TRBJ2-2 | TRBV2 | TGTGCCAGCGGGACAGGGGCCATCGGGGAGCTGTTTTTT | CASGTGAIGELFF
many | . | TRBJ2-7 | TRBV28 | TGTGCCAGCAGTCCCCCGTCCGGACAGGGAGGGAGAGCGTACTTC | CASSPPSGQGGRAYF
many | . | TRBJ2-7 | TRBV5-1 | TGCGCCAGCAGGCCCGGTCTAATCGTGGGCTACGAGCAGTACTTC | CASRPGLIVGYEQYF
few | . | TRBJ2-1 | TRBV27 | TGTGCCAGCACCTTTAGCGGAGCCAACAATGAGCAGTTCTTC | CASTFSGANNEQFF
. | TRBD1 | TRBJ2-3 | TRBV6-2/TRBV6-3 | TGTGCCAGCAGCCAACAGGGGCAGGTAGATACGCAGTATTTT | CASSQQGQVDTQYF
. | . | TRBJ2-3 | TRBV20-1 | TGCAGTGCTAGAGCGGCTGACCAAGGAGCAGATACGCAGTATTTT | CSARAADQGADTQYF
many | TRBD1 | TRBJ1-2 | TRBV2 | TGTGCCAGCAGTCGACAGGGGGTCAACTATGGCTACACCTTC | CASSRQGVNYGYTF
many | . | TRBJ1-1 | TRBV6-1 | TGTGCCAGCGCCGGGTCAGGAGTATCTACCACTGAAGCTTTCTTT | CASAGSGVSTTEAFF
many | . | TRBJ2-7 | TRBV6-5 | TGTGCCAGCAGTTACTCCTCTGGGGGAGCATACGAGCAGTACTTC | CASSYSSGGAYEQYF
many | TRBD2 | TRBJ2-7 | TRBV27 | TGTGCCAGCAAGATAGGACTAGCGGGAGTCGCCGAGCAGTACTTC | CASKIGLAGVAEQYF
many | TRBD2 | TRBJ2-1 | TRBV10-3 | TGTGCCATCAGGGGGCTAGCGGGAGGCTACAATGAGCAGTTCTTC | CAIRGLAGGYNEQFF
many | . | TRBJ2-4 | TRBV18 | TGTGCCAGCTCACCACCACGGGGTGAAGGGCTTAACATTCAGTACTTC | CASSPPRGEGLNIQYF
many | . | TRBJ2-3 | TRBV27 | TGTGCCAGCAGTTTTCTCCCGCGGGACCCCACAGATACGCAGTATTTT | CASSFLPRDPTDTQYF
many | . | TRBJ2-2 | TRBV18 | TGTGCCAGCTCAGAAGACAGTAACACCGGGGAGCTGTTTTTT | CASSEDSNTGELFF
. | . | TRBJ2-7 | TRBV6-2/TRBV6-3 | TGTGCCAGCAGTTACTCGAGGCTAGTCCCCTACGACGAGCAGTACTTC | CASSYSRLVPYDEQYF
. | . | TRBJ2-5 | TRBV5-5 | TGCGCCAGCAGCCACACCAGACGGGACCAAGAGACCCAGTGCTTC | CASSHTRRDQETQCF
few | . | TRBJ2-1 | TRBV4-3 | TGCGCCAGCAGCCAAGATCGGTATGGTAGCGGATCCTACAATGAGCAGTTCTTC | CASSQDRYGSGSYNEQFF
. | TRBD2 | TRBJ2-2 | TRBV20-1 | TGCAGTGCTAGAGCATTCGGTCTAGCGGGGTTGGGCGGGGAGCTGTTTTTT | CSARAFGLAGLGGELFF
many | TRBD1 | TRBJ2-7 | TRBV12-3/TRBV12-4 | TGTGCCAGCAGTTTAAAGGGCGTTTTCGGGACAGGGAAGACGGGCGAGCAGTACTTC | CASSLKGVFGTGKTGEQYF
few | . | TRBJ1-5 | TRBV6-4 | TGTGCCAGCATGAGGGCCGCTGGATCCAATCAGCCCCAGCATTTT | CASMRAAGSNQPQHF
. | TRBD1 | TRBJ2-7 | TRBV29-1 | TGCAGCGTTGAAGAAACCGGGACAGGGGGCAACGAGCAGTACTTC | CSVEETGTGGNEQYF
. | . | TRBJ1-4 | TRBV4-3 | TGCGCCAGCAGCCAAGATCACGGGATCACTAATGAAAAACTGTTTTTT | CASSQDHGITNEKLFF
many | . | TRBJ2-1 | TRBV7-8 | TGTGCCAGCAGGATAGACAGATTTTCCTACAATGAGCAGTTCTTC | CASRIDRFSYNEQFF
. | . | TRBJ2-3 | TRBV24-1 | TGTGCCACCAGTGATTTGCGAGGGAGGAAAGAGTATTTT | CATSDLRGRKEYF
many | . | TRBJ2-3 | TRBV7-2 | TGTGCCAGCAGCTCTCAACAGGGTCTGGGCACAGATACGCAGTATTTT | CASSSQQGLGTDTQYF
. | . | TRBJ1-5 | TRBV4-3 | TGCGCCAACAGCCAAGACTGGACGGGCAATCAGCCCCAGCATTTT | CANSQDWTGNQPQHF
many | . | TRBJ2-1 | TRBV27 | TGTGCCAGCAGTTTAGATGGGGGGCAGGCCTACAATGAGCAGTTCTTC | CASSLDGGQAYNEQFF
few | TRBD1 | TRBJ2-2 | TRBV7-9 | TGTGCCAGCAGCCAGGGGGTAGAGAGCACCGGGGAGCTGTTTTTT | CASSQGVESTGELFF
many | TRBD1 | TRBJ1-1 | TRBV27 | TGTGCCAGCAGCCTAAGGGGGACAGGGGGCTTGAACACTGAAGCTTTCTTT | CASSLRGTGGLNTEAFF
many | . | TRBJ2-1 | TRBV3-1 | TGTGCCAGCAGCCAATTGGGTAGCGGTCATGAGCAGTTCTTC | CASSQLGSGHEQFF
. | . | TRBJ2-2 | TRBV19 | TGTGCCAGTCAGGGGCCTCGCGGGGAGCTGTTTTTT | CASQGPRGELFF
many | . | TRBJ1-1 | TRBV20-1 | TGCAGTGCTAGAAAAGGCGGGCAGGCGAACACTGAAGCTTTCTTT | CSARKGGQANTEAFF
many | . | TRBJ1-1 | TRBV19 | TGTGCCAGTAGTATTATCGGGGATTCAGAAGCTTTCTTT | CASSIIGDSEAFF
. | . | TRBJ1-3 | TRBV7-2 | TGTGCCAGCAGCTTAGGGTGGGCAGGGGTGGACACCATATATTTT | CASSLGWAGVDTIYF
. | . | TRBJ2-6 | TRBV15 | TGTGCCACCAGCAGTTACATGAGGGCACGCCCCTCTGGGGCCAACGTCCTGACTTTC | CATSSYMRARPSGANVLTF
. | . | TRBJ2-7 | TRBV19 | TGTGCCACCATGACTTGGGACTACGAGCAGTACTTC | CATMTWDYEQYF
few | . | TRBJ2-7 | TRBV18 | TGTGCCAGCTCACCCCCTCCCGGGCTTCACCAATACGAGCAGTACTTC | CASSPPPGLHQYEQYF
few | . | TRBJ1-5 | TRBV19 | TGTGCCAGTAGTCCCGGGGGGACTGCCCTTCGTAGGTCCCAGCATTTT | CASSPGGTALRRSQHF
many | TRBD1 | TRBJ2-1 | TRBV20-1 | TGCAGTGCTAGGAGACAGGGCGGGAATGAGCAGTTCTTC | CSARRQGGNEQFF
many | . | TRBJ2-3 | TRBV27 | TGTGCCAGCAGTTTTCAGGGTTTTGTGGATACGCAGTATTTT | CASSFQGFVDTQYF
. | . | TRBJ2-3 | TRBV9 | TGTGCCAGCAGCGTAGACCCGGGACAGCGGGCAGATACGCAGTATTTT | CASSVDPGQRADTQYF
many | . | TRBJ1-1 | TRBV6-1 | TGTGCCAGCAGATACACGGGAGGTCCTGAAGCTTTCTTT | CASRYTGGPEAFF
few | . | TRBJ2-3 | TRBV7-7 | TGTGCTAGCAGCTCCAACCCTGGGGATACGCAGTATTTT | CASSSNPGDTQYF
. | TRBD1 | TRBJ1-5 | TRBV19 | TGTGCCAGTAGTCCTCGGACAGGCCCAGACAATCAGCCCCAGCATTTT | CASSPRTGPDNQPQHF
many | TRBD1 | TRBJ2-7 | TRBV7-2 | TGTGCCAGCAGCTTATCCGGGACAGCCTCCTACGAGCAGTACTTC | CASSLSGTASYEQYF
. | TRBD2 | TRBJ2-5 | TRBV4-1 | TGCGCCAGCAGCCAAGAGGGACTAGCGAAAGCGACCCAGTACTTC | CASSQEGLAKATQYF
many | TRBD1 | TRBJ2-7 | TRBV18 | TGTGCCAGCTCACCACCGAATGGACAGGGAACCTACGAGCAGTACTTC | CASSPPNGQGTYEQYF
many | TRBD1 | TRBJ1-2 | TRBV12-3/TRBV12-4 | TGTGCCAGCAGTTTTGGGACAGGGAACTATGGCTACACCTTC | CASSFGTGNYGYTF
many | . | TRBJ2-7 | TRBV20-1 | TGCAGTGCCCAGGAGGTGAAACTGTATGGCGAGCAGTACTTC | CSAQEVKLYGEQYF
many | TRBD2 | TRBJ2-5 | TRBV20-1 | TGCAGTGCTCCGCAATTGTCGCGGGAGCGTGGGGAGACCCAGTACTTC | CSAPQLSRERGETQYF